Described below is a single TCR beta chain sequence and its context. The data were taken from a study of blood T cell repertoires in COVID-19. The table came from immunoSEQ multiplex PCR; TCRdb's copy has only in-frame clones and leaves some out. This sample has around 280,000 clones; approximately 84% occur once, and the top ten carry approximately 2%. CDR1 SGHNT and CDR2 YENEEA come from the germline V gene. CDR3 length equals 13 residues. Trimming shortened V by 8 bases and J by 5 bases, and 15 bases separated the two germline ends. Sequences were obtained from peripheral blood. This receptor was obtained from a woman aged 25 to 39 who had recovered from COVID-19. The rearrangement uses TRBV11-3 and TRBJ1-1, with TRBD1 as a possible D gene (6 bases). The chain's CDR3 is CASSTPGETEAFF. CDR3 bases: TGTGCCAGCTCGACTCCAGGGGAGACTGAAGCTTTCTTT.